This TCR beta chain emerged from a study of blood T cell repertoires in COVID-19. This CDR3 has 14 amino acids. The germline CDR1 and CDR2 sequences are KGHSH and LQKENI. Deletions cut 3 bases from V and 1 base from J, with 7 bases between. Assay: immunoSEQ multiplex PCR; the TCRdb copy retains only in-frame clones and omits some. The data contain fewer than 250,000 clones, 83% of them singletons. The sequence was obtained from a woman aged 40 to 50 with active or convalescent COVID-19. V gene TRBV18 combines with J gene TRBJ2-1; D is unclear. The sequenced sample was peripheral blood. The CDR3 nucleotides are TGTGCCAGCTCACCGTCATTTTCCTACAATGAGCAGTTCTTC. It encodes CASSPSFSYNEQFF.